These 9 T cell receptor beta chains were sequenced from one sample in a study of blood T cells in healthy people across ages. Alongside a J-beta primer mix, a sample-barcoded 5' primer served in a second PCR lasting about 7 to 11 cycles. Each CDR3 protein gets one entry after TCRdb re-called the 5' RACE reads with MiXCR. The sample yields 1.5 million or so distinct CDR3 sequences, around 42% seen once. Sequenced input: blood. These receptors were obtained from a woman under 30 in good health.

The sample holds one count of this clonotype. In DNA, the CDR3 is TGCAGTGCTAGCGACGGGACCTCTGGAAACACCATATATTTT. This sequence encodes CSASDGTSGNTIYF. The chain employs TRBV20-1 and TRBJ1-3; a weak D match, TRBD1 (5 bases). Germline CDR1 is DFQATT and CDR2 is SNEGSKA (reference sequence). The V end was cut by 3 bases, the J end by 0 bases, with 9 bases between. The CDR3 totals 14 residues.

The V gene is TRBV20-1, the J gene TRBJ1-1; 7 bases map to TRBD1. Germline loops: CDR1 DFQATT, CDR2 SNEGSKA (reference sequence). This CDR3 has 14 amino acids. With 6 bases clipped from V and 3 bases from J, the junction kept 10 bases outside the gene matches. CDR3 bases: TGCAGTGCAAAAACAGGGGCCGGGGACACTGAAGCTTTCTTT. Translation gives CSAKTGAGDTEAFF.

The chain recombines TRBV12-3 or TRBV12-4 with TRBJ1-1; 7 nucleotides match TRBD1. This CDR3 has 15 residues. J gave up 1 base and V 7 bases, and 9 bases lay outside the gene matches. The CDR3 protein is CASTLTGFENTEAFF. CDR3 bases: TGTGCCAGCACCCTGACAGGGTTCGAGAACACTGAAGCTTTCTTT.

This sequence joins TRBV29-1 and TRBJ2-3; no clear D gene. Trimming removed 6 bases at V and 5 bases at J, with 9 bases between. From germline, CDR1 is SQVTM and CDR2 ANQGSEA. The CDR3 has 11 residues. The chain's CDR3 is CSVEKGDTQYF. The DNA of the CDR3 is TGCAGCGTGGAAAAGGGAGATACGCAGTATTTT.

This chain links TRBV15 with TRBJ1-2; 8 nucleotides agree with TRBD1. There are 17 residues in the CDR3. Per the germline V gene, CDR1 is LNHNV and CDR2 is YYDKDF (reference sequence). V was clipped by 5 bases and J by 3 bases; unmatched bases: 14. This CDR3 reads CATSLDLAGTGDYGYTF. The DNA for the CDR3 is TGTGCCACCAGCCTTGATTTGGCCGGGACAGGAGACTATGGCTACACCTTC.

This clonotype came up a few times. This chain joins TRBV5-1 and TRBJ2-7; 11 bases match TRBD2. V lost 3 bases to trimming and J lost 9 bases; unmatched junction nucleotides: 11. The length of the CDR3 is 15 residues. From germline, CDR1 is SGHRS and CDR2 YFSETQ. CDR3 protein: CASSWSTTSGARQYF. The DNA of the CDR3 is TGCGCCAGCAGCTGGTCCACGACTAGCGGGGCGCGGCAGTACTTC.

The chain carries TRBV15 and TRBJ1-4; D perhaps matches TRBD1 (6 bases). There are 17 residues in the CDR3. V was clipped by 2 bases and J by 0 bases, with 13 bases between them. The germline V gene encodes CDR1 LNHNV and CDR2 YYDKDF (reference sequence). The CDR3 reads CATSRSGGLPTNEKLFF. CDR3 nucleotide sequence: TGTGCCACCAGCAGATCTGGGGGGCTACCAACTAATGAAAAACTGTTTTTT.

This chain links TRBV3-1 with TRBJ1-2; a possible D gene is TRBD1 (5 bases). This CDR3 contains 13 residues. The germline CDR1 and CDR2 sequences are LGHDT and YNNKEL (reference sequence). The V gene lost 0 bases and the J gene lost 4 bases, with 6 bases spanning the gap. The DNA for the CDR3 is TGTGCCAGCAGCCAAGAGACAGCCTATGGCTACACCTTC. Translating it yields CASSQETAYGYTF.

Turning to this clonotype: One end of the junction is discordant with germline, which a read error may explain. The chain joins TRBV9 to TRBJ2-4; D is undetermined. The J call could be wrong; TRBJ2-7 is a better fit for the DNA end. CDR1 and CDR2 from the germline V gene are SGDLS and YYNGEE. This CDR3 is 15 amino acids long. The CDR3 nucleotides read TGCGCCAGCAGCCCCTCTGAAGGATTCCTCCGCGAGCAGTACTTC. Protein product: CASSPSEGFLREQYF.